This TCR beta chain was retrieved from a study of T cell repertoires in cytomegalovirus infection. Study-wide background: HLA-B-restricted CMV epitopes that are well studied, plus recently identified HLA-C-restricted ones, were used by the study.

The CDR3 spans 13 residues. V lost 1 base, J lost 1 base, and 4 bases lay in between. Looked up from germline, CDR1 is LGHNT and CDR2 is FRNRAP. Note on this clonotype: Antigen specificity is unknown.

TCRdb re-called the reads with MiXCR, one entry per CDR3 protein. The sample consists of 150,000 or so distinct CDR3 sequences, about 31% of them appearing once. General study findings and limits: Predominance within the ex vivo response was attributable to HLA-C-restricted CMV-specific TCR beta clonotypes.

Sequenced material: CD8+ T cells from cultured PBMCs, taken from culture after CMV antigen stimulation. This clonotype was sampled from a human donor in good health (CMV status not recorded). Some clones in this sample may be carry-over from other donors' samples. This chain uses TRBV12-5 with TRBJ1-1; no definite D call. The CDR3 bases are TGTGCTAGTGGTTTGGGAGCGAACACTGAAGCTTTCTTT. Its translation: CASGLGANTEAFF.